This record concerns one T cell receptor (beta chain) sequence. What antigen it recognizes has not been identified. Base qualities are not provided; no much larger clone lies one nucleotide away. This sample was included in a study of T cell responses to AZD1222 COVID-19 vaccine (dated by TCRdb to the early 2020s). For context, the study as a whole: A total of approximately 230 trial participants underwent TCR sequencing, of whom 207 received two doses of AZD1222 and some 26 received two doses of the MenACWY control vaccine. Trial participants were enrolled by age into subgroups of 18-55, 56-69 and 70-plus years, and 148, 28 and 57 TCR-sequenced participants, respectively, were included in these subgroups. What the study reported, not specific to this receptor: Conclusions about previously exposed vaccinees are limited because only a handful of AZD1222 recipients were SARS-CoV-2 seropositive at baseline. A significant rise in spike-specific TCR breadth and depth was observed after two AZD1222 doses relative to day 0 and relative to MenACWY recipients. Epitopes outside the regions mutated in the B.1.351 and B.1.1.7 variants were reportedly recognized by nearly half of the unique spike-specific TCRs. Because no samples from the day 14 peak response were available, repertoires could be characterized only after the peak T cell response. Participants were mostly white British, with more females than males. The authors suggested clonal diversity may have been underestimated. In the small 56-69-year group, the increase in depth fell short of significance, most likely because of low power. CD4 TCRs associated with the vaccine covered the entire spike protein, and the dominant responses were in regions 160-218 and 743-854.

Including the terminal cysteine and phenylalanine, the CDR3 comprises 14 residues. Left in the record is the CDR3 DNA by itself, 42 bases read in frame from the first base. Between the V and J ends, shortened by 0 bases and 4 bases respectively, the junction contains 7 bases. The germline V gene (reference sequence) sets CDR1 to SGHAT and CDR2 to FQDESV. The CDR3 regions of human TCRbeta chains were subjected to immunosequencing. The original pipeline was this. TCRs in the repertoires were compared against a reference library of SARS-CoV-2-specific TCRs that had been generated with the MIRA antigen-specificity platform. Breadth was defined as the fraction of unique TCRs that were SARS-CoV-2-associated. Depth was defined as the fraction of total T cells that were SARS-CoV-2-associated. Using the MIRA data, each spike-specific TCR was mapped to the spike region that the TCR reacts to and placed in a CD4 or CD8 class. Log10-transformed breadth and depth values were compared by one-way ANOVA with Sidak's multiple comparisons tests. TCRdb limited this immuneACCESS table to in-frame rearrangements with V and J called. A share of clones is missing; checked studies link under half to unresolved V genes, and the rest is unexplained. The DNA gave D and trimming, while V, J and clone size come from that table. This sample comprises approximately 200,000 clones, more than 85% of them detected only once. The ten largest make up around 3% of the sample.

The label giving this sample's time point can be read as: about 28 days (+/-7) after the second vaccine dose. AZD1222 recipients with second doses at about 4 weeks or about 12 weeks were pooled, because spike-specific TCR depth and breadth did not differ between schedules. The vaccinee samples were drawn from two UK trials, COV001 and COV002, one of which was a single-blind randomized controlled phase 2/3 trial testing AZD1222 (ChAdOx1 nCoV-19) in healthy adults. Trial participant PBMC samples were collected at day 0 and day 28 after the second dose for TCRbeta chain sequencing. The source of this sequence is an adult who received the AZD1222 COVID-19 vaccine. The sample consisted of peripheral blood, taken 28 days after the second AZD1222 dose. The chain was built from TRBV11-1 and TRBJ2-1; the D gene is perhaps TRBD1, from 6 matching bases. Here the CDR3 is given as CASSLADSYNEQFF. The bases are TGTGCCAGCAGCTTAGCGGACAGTTACAATGAGCAGTTCTTC. Reference TRBV11-1 and TRBJ2-1 genes cover what lies past the CDR3, so the full variable domain is EAEVAQSPRYKITEKSQAVAFWCDPISGHATLYWYRQILGQGPELLVQFQDESVVDDSQLPKDRFSAERLKGVDSTLKIQPAELGDSAMYLCASSLADSYNEQFFGPGTRLTVL.